One T cell receptor (beta chain) is described in this entry. No antigen is known for it. Sequencing was at survey level. Sequenced by immunoSEQ multiplex PCR; TCRdb stores in-frame clones only, minus some. The table lists approximately 30,000 clones, roughly four fifths of them singletons, with around 4.4% in the top ten. This CDR3 has 12 amino acids. Between the trimmed V and J ends, which lost 5 bases and 9 bases, there was a span of 11 bases. Germline-derived CDR1 and CDR2 are SGHTA and FQGTGA. This sample stems from a study of pediatric ulcerative colitis. Study results and limitations: Blood samples from two patients yielded substantially fewer templates and were excluded from blood-rectal overlap analysis. No controls had the two rectal clonotypes shared by ulcerative colitis patients.

The chain joins TRBV7-3 to TRBJ2-1; D is uncertain. The TCR was taken from a boy aged 5-17 years with severe ulcerative colitis. The sequenced sample was blood. The CDR3 DNA reads TGTGCCAGCAGCCCCGACGGCACTGAGCAGTTCTTC. Protein sequence: CASSPDGTEQFF.